The 24 T cell receptor beta chains given below trace back to one sample, sequenced in a study of control samples from healthy donors and cancer patients. TCRdb keeps only in-frame clones here, not all; method: immunoSEQ multiplex PCR. The repertoire includes some 250,000 clones, over 70% of them detected once, and roughly 15% sits in the top ten. Sample: PBMCs. Source of these receptors: a woman in her sixties or seventies with lung cancer.

This clone was counted only a few times. This sample also contains other DNA sequences that code for the same CDR3. The V call is TRBV28, the J call TRBJ2-5, with 7 bases that match TRBD2. V was clipped by 1 base and J by 4 bases; unmatched bases: 3. Germline CDR1 reads MDHEN; CDR2 reads SYDVKM. The CDR3 loop spans 14 amino acids. CDR3 region: CASSLLGRGETQYF. CDR3 DNA: TGTGCCAGCAGTTTATTAGGGAGGGGAGAGACCCAGTACTTC.

The chain links TRBV2 to TRBJ1-6, with TRBD1 matching over 7 bases. Germline CDR1 SNHLY, CDR2 FYNNEI. The CDR3 covers 14 residues. V trimming: 6 bases; J trimming: 6 bases; junction bases outside the gene matches: 5. The CDR3 nucleotides are TGTGCCAGCAGGTGGGACAGCTTTAATTCACCCCTCCACTTT. Amino acids: CASRWDSFNSPLHF.

The chain recombines TRBV5-1 with TRBJ1-4; weak D call: TRBD1 (6 bases). Germline CDR1 and CDR2: SGHRS and YFSETQ. V gave up 0 bases and J gave up 2 bases, with 8 bases separating them. This CDR3 is 15 amino acids long. CDR3 nucleotides: TGCGCCAGCAGCTTGGATCAGGGGACTAATGAAAAACTGTTTTTT. Translating gives CASSLDQGTNEKLFF.

V gene TRBV2 combines with J gene TRBJ1-4, with D perhaps TRBD1 (6 bases). Trimming stripped 8 bases from V and 0 bases from J, with 25 bases between. This CDR3 has 19 residues. Germline loops: CDR1 SNHLY, CDR2 FYNNEI. CDR3 DNA sequence: TGTGCCAGCCGGGGGCCTGGCAGAGCCTTTCAAGCAACTAATGAAAAACTGTTTTTT. As protein: CASRGPGRAFQATNEKLFF. The full variable domain, with the rest looked up from reference TRBV2 and TRBJ1-4, is EPEVTQTPSHQVTQMGQEVILRCVPISNHLYFYWYRQILGQKVEFLVSFYNNEISEKSEIFDDQFSVERPDGSNFTLKIRSTKLEDSAMYFCASRGPGRAFQATNEKLFFGSGTQLSVL.

This sequence joins TRBV19 and TRBJ1-6; D gene ambiguous. CDR1 and CDR2 from the germline V gene are LNHDA and SQIVND (reference sequence). V was clipped by 7 bases and J by 2 bases, with 9 bases between them. The CDR3 spans 14 residues. The CDR3 is CASNSDPYNSPLHF. DNA of the CDR3: TGTGCCAGTAACAGTGACCCCTATAATTCACCCCTCCACTTT.

The J gene is TRBJ2-3, the V gene TRBV11-3, with D unclear. The CDR3 is 14 amino acids. Trimming stripped 2 bases from V and 2 bases from J, with 8 bases between. CDR1 is SGHNT, CDR2 YENEEA, per germline. CDR3 coding DNA: TGTGCCAGCAGCTTAAACTACTACACAGATACGCAGTATTTT. This gives the protein CASSLNYYTDTQYF.

V usage is TRBV11-2 and J usage is TRBJ2-1; 14 bases fit TRBD2. This CDR3 contains 15 residues. Trimming removed 5 bases from V and 7 bases from J; junction bases left unmatched: 4. In germline, CDR1 is SGHAT, CDR2 FQNNGV. CDR3 in DNA: TGTGCCAGCAGCCAGGGGACTAGCGGGAGTAATGAGCAGTTCTTC. It translates to CASSQGTSGSNEQFF.

The genes are TRBV5-8 and TRBJ1-2; unclear D gene. CDR1 SGHTS and CDR2 YDEGEE come from the germline V gene. This CDR3 region has 14 residues. V lost 4 bases to trimming and J lost 0 bases, with 10 bases between them. The CDR3 loop is CASSPTVANYGYTF. The CDR3 bases are TGTGCCAGCAGCCCGACGGTAGCTAACTATGGCTACACCTTC. Combining the CDR3 with reference TRBV5-8 and TRBJ1-2 gives the whole variable domain EAGVTQSPTHLIKTRGQQATLRCSPISGHTSVYWYQQALGLGLQFLLWYDEGEERNRGNFPPRFSGRQFPNYSSELNVNALELEDSALYLCASSPTVANYGYTFGSGTRLTVV.

The rearrangement uses TRBV11-2 and TRBJ1-4; D gene uncertain. Germline V gene lookup returns CDR1 SGHAT and CDR2 FQNNGV. The CDR3 length is 16 residues. Trimming stripped 0 bases from V and 2 bases from J, with 10 bases between. This CDR3 reads CASSLDGRTTNEKLFF. The CDR3 DNA is TGTGCCAGCAGCTTAGATGGACGGACCACTAATGAAAAACTGTTTTTT.

V and J are TRBV29-1 and TRBJ1-2; 10 nucleotides agree with TRBD1. The J segment lost 2 bases and the V segment lost 3 bases, leaving 6 bases of the junction unmatched. This CDR3 comprises 15 residues. The V gene's germline CDR1 is SQVTM and CDR2 ANQGSEA. CDR3: CSVESEGQGNYGYTF. The CDR3 bases are TGCAGCGTTGAGAGTGAGGGACAGGGGAACTATGGCTACACCTTC. The whole variable domain, remainder taken from reference TRBV29-1 and TRBJ1-2, is SAVISQKPSRDICQRGTSLTIQCQVDSQVTMMFWYRQQPGQSLTLIATANQGSEATYESGFVIDKFPISRPNLTFSTLTVSNMSPEDSSIYLCSVESEGQGNYGYTFGSGTRLTVV.

This rearrangement joins TRBV10-3 to TRBJ2-5, with TRBD2 matching over 11 bases. CDR3 size: 16 residues. V lost 4 bases and J lost 3; bases outside the gene matches: 7. Germline-derived CDR1 and CDR2 are ENHRY and SYGVKD. The CDR3 region is CAISGDSSGGKETQYF. The CDR3 nucleotides are TGTGCCATCAGTGGGGACTCTAGCGGGGGGAAAGAGACCCAGTACTTC.

The genes are TRBV28 and TRBJ1-2, with no clear D. Deletions cut 7 bases from V and 2 bases from J, with 17 bases between. Germline V gene data show CDR1 as MDHEN and CDR2 as SYDVKM. The CDR3 has 15 residues. The CDR3 spells CASTLSPPENYGYTF. CDR3 in DNA: TGTGCCAGCACCCTGAGTCCCCCAGAGAACTATGGCTACACCTTC.

This clone was observed a handful of times. J is TRBJ2-1 and V is TRBV2; 10 bases are shared with TRBD2. J was trimmed by 4 bases and V by 6 bases; bases with no gene match: 6. There are 15 residues in the CDR3. CDR1 is SNHLY and CDR2 is FYNNEI in the germline V gene. CDR3 bases: TGTGCCAGCAGGGCCCGGACTAGCGGTTACAATGAGCAGTTCTTC. As protein: CASRARTSGYNEQFF.

The V call is TRBV28, the J call TRBJ2-2, with 7 bases matching TRBD1. Germline assignment: CDR1 MDHEN and CDR2 SYDVKM. The ends lost 7 bases at V and 0 bases at J; junction bases unmatched: 2. The CDR3 covers 14 residues. CDR3 sequence reads: CASTGTANTGELFF. As DNA, the CDR3 is TGTGCCAGCACCGGGACAGCGAACACCGGGGAGCTGTTTTTT.

This clone was detected only a few times. CDR3 DNA sequence: TGTGCCTACACCCGGGACAGGGTCTCACCCCTCCACTTT. Translating it yields CAYTRDRVSPLHF. The J gene is TRBJ1-6, the V gene TRBV30, with 9 positions matching TRBD1. V gave up 7 bases and J gave up 10 bases; unmatched junction bases: 8. The CDR3 has 13 amino acids. The germline V gene encodes CDR1 GTSNPN and CDR2 SVGIG (reference sequence).

The rearrangement joins TRBV10-2 to TRBJ2-5; 7 bases are shared with TRBD2. CDR1 and CDR2 (germline): WSHSY, SAAADI. V was clipped by 6 bases and J by 5 bases; unmatched bases: 6. The CDR3 has 13 amino acids. The CDR3 DNA reads TGCGCCAGCAGCGAAGGGACTATCGAGACCCAGTACTTC. Translating gives CASSEGTIETQYF.

This rearrangement joins TRBV19 to TRBJ2-1; 8 bases fit TRBD1. The CDR3 extends over 14 amino acids. Germline CDR1 and CDR2: LNHDA and SQIVND (reference sequence). Trimming removed 10 bases from V and 2 bases from J; junction bases left unmatched: 7. The CDR3 DNA sequence: TGTGCCACCACCCAGGGGGCACCCTACAATGAGCAGTTCTTC. Its protein product is CATTQGAPYNEQFF. Full variable domain (missing parts from reference TRBV19 and TRBJ2-1): DGGITQSPKYLFRKEGQNVTLSCEQNLNHDAMYWYRQDPGQGLRLIYYSQIVNDFQKGDIAEGYSVSREKKESFPLTVTSAQKNPTAFYLCATTQGAPYNEQFFGPGTRLTVL.

The V and J genes are TRBV7-9 and TRBJ1-2, with D maybe TRBD1 (6 bases). V lost 4 bases and J lost 8, with 8 bases in between. Germline V CDR1 and CDR2: SEHNR, FQNEAQ (reference sequence). This CDR3 is 11 amino acids long. CDR3 loop: CASSSGEGYTF. CDR3 nucleotides: TGTGCCAGCAGCTCAGGGGAGGGCTACACCTTC.

For the CDR3, the DNA is TGCAGCGTTAGCGGGCCTAGCGGGGCCTACTCCTACAATGAGCAGTTCTTC. Its protein is CSVSGPSGAYSYNEQFF. This chain uses TRBV29-1 with TRBJ2-1; 9 nucleotides align to TRBD2. Germline CDR1 SQVTM, CDR2 ANQGSEA. The CDR3 length is 17 residues. The J segment lost 0 bases and the V segment lost 5 bases, leaving 11 bases of the junction unmatched.

The CDR3 sequence is CASSPWDPNTEAFF. The CDR3 nucleotides are TGCGCCAGCAGCCCCTGGGACCCGAACACTGAAGCTTTCTTT. The rearrangement joins TRBV5-1 to TRBJ1-1; D is possibly TRBD1 (5 bases). The germline CDR1 and CDR2 sequences are SGHRS and YFSETQ. Trimming pared 4 bases from V and 1 base from J, leaving 11 bases between. This CDR3 comprises 14 residues.

This sequence joins TRBV28 and TRBJ2-5; TRBD1 matches 8 bases. The length of the CDR3 is 13 residues. In germline, CDR1 is MDHEN, CDR2 SYDVKM. V gave up 7 bases and J gave up 3 bases; unmatched junction bases: 4. The CDR3 sequence: CASNTQGEETQYF. The CDR3 DNA reads as TGTGCCAGCAACACACAGGGGGAAGAGACCCAGTACTTC.

V gene TRBV5-6 combines with J gene TRBJ2-3; D call uncertain. This CDR3 region has 11 residues. The germline V gene encodes CDR1 SGHDT and CDR2 YYEEEE. The germline V and J ends were trimmed by 0 bases and 5 bases, with 1 base remaining between them. CDR3 in amino acids: CASSLGDTQYF. The CDR3, as DNA: TGTGCCAGCAGCTTGGGAGATACGCAGTATTTT.

This clone occurred once. The rearrangement links TRBV7-9 to TRBJ2-7, with 8 bases lining up with TRBD2. The CDR3 length is 14 residues. Germline V gene sequence: CDR1 SEHNR, CDR2 FQNEAQ (reference sequence). The junction had 8 bases not matched to a gene; V was cut back by 5 bases and J by 5 bases. The CDR3 protein is CASSRSGGTDEQYF. As DNA, the CDR3 is TGTGCCAGCAGCCGAAGCGGGGGCACCGACGAGCAGTACTTC.

The genes are TRBV27 and TRBJ2-7; D may be TRBD2 (6 bases). CDR1 MNHEY and CDR2 SMNVEV come from the germline V gene (reference sequence). V was clipped by 2 bases and J by 0 bases, with 8 bases between them. CDR3 length: 14 amino acids. CDR3 in amino acids: CASSLRGTSYEQYF. In DNA form, the CDR3 reads TGTGCCAGCAGTTTACGGGGGACCTCCTACGAGCAGTACTTC.